The rows below give T cell receptor beta chains drawn from one sample of a study of T cell changes during pregnancy in multiple sclerosis. Some clones are missing from TCRdb's copy, which holds only in-frame ones; the method was immunoSEQ multiplex PCR. The sample yields about 96,000 clones, 80% to 95% seen once. Here the sequenced sample was peripheral blood, taken in the first trimester of pregnancy. The receptors derive from a female donor with multiple sclerosis, enrolled in a pregnancy study. The CDR3 runs from the conserved cysteine through the conserved F or W. D genes are given only for firm matches. Size values are once, few and many counts, or a class for expanded clones, and some rows have none.

d_call	clone_size	v_call	j_call	cdr3_nt	cdr3_aa
TRBD1	NA	TRBV27	TRBJ1-1	TGTGCCAGCAGAAGATCACCTGGGGGACAGATGAACACTGAAGCTTTCTTT	CASRRSPGGQMNTEAFF
NA	NA	TRBV2	TRBJ2-7	TGTGCCAGCAGTGAAGGCAGGGTGTACGAGCAGTACTTC	CASSEGRVYEQYF
TRBD2	NA	TRBV28	TRBJ2-1	TGTGCCATCCTAAAGAGACTAGCGGGAGGGAGCTCCTACAATGAGCAGTTCTTC	CAILKRLAGGSSYNEQFF
NA	NA	TRBV13	TRBJ2-7	TGTGCCAGCAGCTTGGGGAGGCTGGTGGGGAGGGAGCAGTACTTC	CASSLGRLVGREQYF
NA	NA	TRBV5-8	TRBJ1-1	TGTGCCAGCAGCCCCTTGAGGAGGAGGGACACTGAAGCTTTCTTT	CASSPLRRRDTEAFF
TRBD2	few	TRBV27	TRBJ2-2	TGTGCCAGCACCCTAACCCCCCTGGGACTAGCGGCGGAGAGGGGGGAGCTGTTTTTT	CASTLTPLGLAAERGELFF
NA	NA	TRBV28	TRBJ1-3	TGTGCCAGCATCATAGGGGGTACTGGAAACACCATATATTTT	CASIIGGTGNTIYF
TRBD2	NA	TRBV5-1	TRBJ2-5	TGCGCCAGCAGCTTGGGGGAGTCGGCGGGAGGCGGAGAGACCCAGTACTTC	CASSLGESAGGGETQYF
TRBD1	few	TRBV6-5	TRBJ1-1	TGTGCCAGCAGCCAAGGGGGCCGGGGTGAAGCTTTCTTT	CASSQGGRGEAFF
TRBD2	NA	TRBV5-1	TRBJ2-7	TGCGCCAGCAGCTTGGTGGCTAGCGGACCGATCTACGAGCAGTACTTC	CASSLVASGPIYEQYF
TRBD1	NA	TRBV18	TRBJ2-2	TGTGCCAGCTCACCGTTGTCGGGGACAGGGAACTTGCCCGGGGAGCTGTTTTTT	CASSPLSGTGNLPGELFF
NA	NA	TRBV6-6	TRBJ2-7	TGTGCCAGCAGTGTTAACAGGTGGGACTACGAGCAGTACTTC	CASSVNRWDYEQYF
NA	NA	TRBV10-2	TRBJ2-1	TGCGCCAGCAGTGAGTCGAACTACTTTAAGAATGAGCAGTTCTTC	CASSESNYFKNEQFF
NA	NA	TRBV28	TRBJ2-7	TGTGCCAGCAGTTTAAGGTCCCCCCACGCAGGGATGACCGAGCAGTACTTC	CASSLRSPHAGMTEQYF
NA	once	TRBV7-2	TRBJ2-4	TGTGCCAGCAGCATACGAGCGGGTCGCAAAAACATTCAGTACTTC	CASSIRAGRKNIQYF
TRBD1	NA	TRBV6-6	TRBJ2-7	TGTGCCAGCAGGACAGGGGCTAACTCCTACGAGCAGTACTTC	CASRTGANSYEQYF
NA	NA	TRBV11-3	TRBJ2-1	TGTGCCAGCAGCTTAGATCCGGGGAGGAAGCAGTTCTTC	CASSLDPGRKQFF
TRBD2	NA	TRBV2	TRBJ2-5	TGTGCCAGCAGTGACCTAGCGGGATACACCCAGTACTTC	CASSDLAGYTQYF
TRBD1	NA	TRBV5-6	TRBJ1-1	TGTGCCAGCAGCTCGGGACAGAGTTACACTGAAGCTTTCTTT	CASSSGQSYTEAFF
NA	few	TRBV4-1	TRBJ1-5	TGCGCCAGCAGCCTTCGGAGTCTGGGCAATCAGCCCCAGCATTTT	CASSLRSLGNQPQHF
TRBD2	NA	TRBV29-1	TRBJ2-3	TGCAGCGTCCCCGCCCCCACTAGCGGGAGGAAAGATACGCAGTATTTT	CSVPAPTSGRKDTQYF
NA	NA	TRBV7-9	TRBJ2-7	TGTGCCAGCAGCTTAGAGTCGACTCCTTACGAGCAGTACTTC	CASSLESTPYEQYF
NA	once	TRBV27	TRBJ1-5	TGTGCCTGCCGGGGGGGGAGCAATCAGCCCCAGCATTTT	CACRGGSNQPQHF
NA	NA	TRBV19	TRBJ2-7	TGTGCCAGTAAGGTGGCGATGGGCCCATACGAGCAGTACTTC	CASKVAMGPYEQYF
TRBD1	NA	TRBV6-6	TRBJ2-3	TGTGCCAGCACCCAGACAGGGGGACCCACAGATACGCAGTATTTT	CASTQTGGPTDTQYF
TRBD1	NA	TRBV5-6	TRBJ1-1	TGTGCCAGCACCTTGGGACCTTTTGTAGGGACAGGGATTGGCACTGAAGCTTTCTTT	CASTLGPFVGTGIGTEAFF
TRBD2	NA	TRBV18	TRBJ2-3	TGTGCCAGCTCCCCTACTAGCGGGGCAACAGATACGCAGTATTTT	CASSPTSGATDTQYF
NA	NA	TRBV18	TRBJ1-4	TGTGCCAGCTCACCGCCGGTACTTGATGAAAAACTGTTTTTT	CASSPPVLDEKLFF
NA	NA	TRBV6-5	TRBJ1-3	TGTGCCAGCAGTGCCACCAGGTATCCTGGAAACACCATATATTTT	CASSATRYPGNTIYF
NA	NA	TRBV9	TRBJ2-7	TGTGCCAGCAGCGTAGCTCAAGCCGACGAGCAGTACTTC	CASSVAQADEQYF
TRBD1	NA	TRBV11-2	TRBJ2-5	TGTGCCAGCAGCCCGACAGGGGGCAGGGAGACCCAGTACTTC	CASSPTGGRETQYF
TRBD2	NA	TRBV28	TRBJ2-7	TGTGCCAGCAGTTTATATCTAGCGGGAGAGGAGGAGCAGTACTTC	CASSLYLAGEEEQYF
NA	NA	TRBV6-6	TRBJ1-1	TGTGCCAGCAGTTACTTTTATCGGGATCGAACTGAAGCTTTCTTT	CASSYFYRDRTEAFF
NA	NA	TRBV5-1	TRBJ2-7	TGCGCCAGCAGCTTGAGGGGGAGGGAAATGAGGGAGCAGTACTTC	CASSLRGREMREQYF
TRBD2	NA	TRBV9	TRBJ2-3	TGTGCCAGCAGCTCTAGAAGCGGGAGTGCAGATACGCAGTATTTT	CASSSRSGSADTQYF
NA	NA	TRBV28	TRBJ2-3	TGTGCCAGCAGCCCTTCGGAGGGCCGCCTGTATTTT	CASSPSEGRLYF
NA	NA	TRBV28	TRBJ1-5	TGTGCCAGCGACGGAGGGGGGGATGGCCAGCATTTT	CASDGGGDGQHF
NA	NA	TRBV5-6	TRBJ2-7	TGTGCCAGCAGCCACCTAGAGACCCCCTACGAGCAGTACTTC	CASSHLETPYEQYF
NA	NA	TRBV28	TRBJ1-3	TGTGCCAGCAGTAGGGGCTCTGGAAACACCATATATTTT	CASSRGSGNTIYF
TRBD1	few	TRBV15	TRBJ2-3	TGTGCCACCAGCAGGGACAGGGCGGCAGATACGCAGTATTTT	CATSRDRAADTQYF
NA	NA	TRBV5-8	TRBJ1-1	TGTGCCAGCAGCTTGGGGCAGATGAACACTGAAGCTTTCTTT	CASSLGQMNTEAFF
NA	NA	TRBV7-6	TRBJ1-1	TGTGCCAGCAGCTTAGAGGGACCCAAGGGGACTAACACTGAAGCTTTCTTT	CASSLEGPKGTNTEAFF
TRBD1	once	TRBV2	TRBJ2-1	TGTGCCAGCAGCGCAGGACAGGGGGGTATCAATGAGCAGTTCTTC	CASSAGQGGINEQFF
NA	NA	TRBV5-4	TRBJ2-5	TGTGCCAGCAGCCTCCCTGGGGGAGGTCAAGAGACCCAGTACTTC	CASSLPGGGQETQYF
NA	NA	TRBV4-2	TRBJ1-1	TGTGCCAGCACCGGGACTTACACTGAAGCTTTCTTT	CASTGTYTEAFF
TRBD1	NA	TRBV5-6	TRBJ2-6	TGTGCCAGCAGCGCTTTGAGGGGACAGGGACTCTCTGGGGCCAACGTCCTGACTTTC	CASSALRGQGLSGANVLTF
TRBD1	NA	TRBV28	TRBJ2-7	TGTGCCACCCGGACAGGTAACCCCTACGAGCAGTACTTC	CATRTGNPYEQYF
TRBD1	once	TRBV30	TRBJ1-5	TGTGCCTGGAGTCCCCCGACAGGGGGAGGGGGGGGGCCCCAGCATTTT	CAWSPPTGGGGGPQHF
TRBD1	NA	TRBV4-2	TRBJ2-1	TGTGCCAGCAGCCAAGAGTGGACAGGGATAAACAATGAGCAGTTCTTC	CASSQEWTGINNEQFF
TRBD1	NA	TRBV7-9	TRBJ2-4	TGTGCCAGCAGCTTGCTGCCCGGGACAGAAAACATTCAGTACTTC	CASSLLPGTENIQYF
TRBD2	NA	TRBV14	TRBJ2-5	TGTGCCAGCAGCCAACGGACTAGTTTCGCAGAGACCCAGTACTTC	CASSQRTSFAETQYF
NA	NA	TRBV10-3	TRBJ2-7	TGTGCCATCAGTGAAATAGGGACTTCGCTCCTCCCCTACGAGCAGTACTTC	CAISEIGTSLLPYEQYF
TRBD2	NA	TRBV28	TRBJ2-7	TGTGCCAGCAGTGAGGGAGGGAGTAGGTACGAGCAGTACTTC	CASSEGGSRYEQYF
NA	NA	TRBV2	TRBJ2-4	TGTGCCAGCAGTGTCGCGATGGACATTCAGTACTTC	CASSVAMDIQYF
TRBD1	NA	TRBV28	TRBJ1-2	TGTGCCATGGCTGACAGGGTTAACGGCTACACCTTC	CAMADRVNGYTF
TRBD2	NA	TRBV9	TRBJ2-5	TGTGCCAGCAGCGGACGAGCGGGAGGGAGGAGAGAGACCCAGTACTTC	CASSGRAGGRRETQYF
NA	NA	TRBV4-3	TRBJ2-3	TGCGCCAGCAGCCCGTCGGGGGTAGATACGCAGTATTTT	CASSPSGVDTQYF
TRBD2	NA	TRBV10-3	TRBJ2-3	TGTGCCACCGGGGGGGCAGATACGCAGTATTTT	CATGGADTQYF
TRBD2	NA	TRBV28	TRBJ2-1	TGTGCCAGCAGTCCCCGGACTAGCGGGAGTCATGAGCAGTTCTTC	CASSPRTSGSHEQFF